This record concerns one T cell receptor beta chain sequence. The antigen remains undetermined. The sample belongs to a study of CD8 T cells in Susac syndrome. Study overall: When blood was drawn, the patients with Susac syndrome were therapy-naive, on corticosteroids, or on intravenous immunoglobulin alone. Regarding the study as a whole: Clonal CD8+ expansion in Susac was highest in TEMRA cells and active patients.

Reverse transcription of roughly 0.5 to 1 ug RNA was carried out with random hexamers. TCRdb re-derived calls from the immunoSEQ multiplex PCR reads in MiXCR, one entry per CDR3 protein. Here the sample spans around 80,000 distinct CDR3 sequences, 90% to 95% being singletons. The CDR3 has 15 residues. CDR1 and CDR2 (germline): SGHVS, FNYEAQ. Trimming cost V 1 base and J 1 base, with 11 bases left between them. Sequencing was carried out using CD8+ T cells from PBMCs. The chain carries TRBV7-6 and TRBJ2-7; D may be TRBD1 or TRBD2 (6 bases each). The sequence came from a human donor with Susac syndrome. The CDR3: CASSLEGGASYEQYF. As DNA, the CDR3 is TGTGCCAGCAGCTTAGAGGGGGGCGCGTCCTACGAGCAGTACTTC. The full variable domain, its missing parts supplied by reference TRBV7-6 and TRBJ2-7, is GAGVSQSPRYKVTKRGQDVALRCDPISGHVSLYWYRQALGQGPEFLTYFNYEAQQDKSGLPNDRFSAERPEGSISTLTIQRTEQRDSAMYRCASSLEGGASYEQYFGPGTRLTVT.